This T cell receptor (beta chain) was obtained from a study of shared clonotypes between healthy human individuals. General study findings and limits: The diversity represented, both genetic and in exposure history, was limited by few donors. Clonotypes that were shared across a handful of donors made up about 4.5% of naive CD4 clonotypes. As a rule, naive subsets had a larger estimated richness than memory subsets.

Only in-frame clones appear in the TCRdb table, and some are missing; sequencing was by immunoSEQ multiplex PCR. The sample records 150,000 to 200,000 clones, approximately 61% being singletons. This clone was detected once. What it recognizes is unknown. The DNA is omitted, as the CDR3 cannot be located on it reliably, and the CDR3 follows TCRdb's listing. The CDR3 length is 17 residues, termini included. Germline values: CDR1 SGHTS, CDR2 YDEGEE. Input material: memory CD4+ T cells sorted from blood. As to subset: CD45RA-negative fraction. The sequence was collected from a man under 40 in good health. The V call is TRBV5-8, the J call TRBJ2-7. The chain's CDR3 is CASSLVRFGAQTHEQYF.